This TCR beta chain emerged from a study of T cell responses to AZD1222 COVID-19 vaccine. Details on this clone: The antigen is unknown.

Study outcomes and limitations: The span of vaccine-associated CD4 TCRs extended across spike, with dominance at 160-218 and 743-854. Per reports, nearly half of all spike-specific TCRs target regions that are unmutated in variants. Of the AZD1222 recipients, only five to seven were seropositive at baseline.

Profiling relied on immunoSEQ multiplex PCR, and the TCRdb table lists in-frame clones only, not all of them. The repertoire holds about 35,000 clones, with 70% to 90% as singletons. The analysis combined second doses at about 4 or about 12 weeks. The clonotype was recovered from an adult who received the AZD1222 COVID-19 vaccine. This sample comprised peripheral blood, obtained 28 days after the second AZD1222 dose.

CDR3 residues: CASSPSFGEKLFF. The CDR3 nucleotides are TGTGCCAGCAGTCCGAGCTTCGGGGAAAAACTGTTTTTT. V gene TRBV7-2 combines with J gene TRBJ1-4; D unresolved. Looked up from germline, CDR1 is SGHTA and CDR2 is FQGNSA. The CDR3 is 13 residues long. Deletions cut 6 bases from V and 8 bases from J, with 13 bases between. The complete variable domain, with remaining parts taken from reference TRBV7-2 and TRBJ1-4, reads GAGVSQSPSNKVTEKGKDVELRCDPISGHTALYWYRQSLGQGLEFLIYFQGNSAPDKSGLPSDRFSAERTGGSVSTLTIQRTQQEDSAVYLCASSPSFGEKLFFGSGTQLSVL.